This is a list of T cell receptor beta chains from one sample in a study of T cell responses to AZD1222 COVID-19 vaccine. Clones were sequenced by immunoSEQ multiplex PCR, and TCRdb holds only the in-frame ones, with some missing. The table includes roughly 60,000 clones, about 79% detected once. Material: peripheral blood, obtained on day 0 of AZD1222 vaccination. Receptors were obtained from an adult in good health. Each CDR3 is given with its conserved first and last residue. A D gene is named only where the DNA matches it firmly. Clone sizes are given selectively: once, few, many, or a class where the clone is expanded.

>.|TRBV12-3/TRBV12-4|.|TRBJ2-2
TGTGCCAGCAGTTCGCAGGGAACCGGGGAGCTGTTTTTT
CASSSQGTGELFF
>.|TRBV7-2|.|TRBJ1-1
TGTGCCAGCAGCTTAGATAAGATCGGGACTGAAGCTTTCTTT
CASSLDKIGTEAFF
>.|TRBV6-5|TRBD1|TRBJ2-1
TGTGCCAGCAGTCGGGACAGGGGGCTCATCAATGAGCAGTTCTTC
CASSRDRGLINEQFF
>.|TRBV2|TRBD1|TRBJ1-5
TGTGCCAGCACGGACAGGGGGAGCAATCAGCCCCAGCATTTT
CASTDRGSNQPQHF
>.|TRBV15|.|TRBJ2-5
TGTGCCACCAGCAGAGGGGCAGGGGCGATTGAGACCCAGTACTTC
CATSRGAGAIETQYF
>.|TRBV28|.|TRBJ1-5
TGTGCCAGCAGGCGGGACACCGGGTGGCTTCAACCCCAGCATTTT
CASRRDTGWLQPQHF
>.|TRBV7-8|.|TRBJ2-5
TGTGCCAGCACCTCACGGGGGCAAGAGACCCAGTACTTC
CASTSRGQETQYF
>.|TRBV27|.|TRBJ2-5
TGTGCCAGCAGTTTTAGAGAGAGAGAGACCCAGTACTTC
CASSFRERETQYF
>.|TRBV7-2|.|TRBJ2-3
TGTGCCAGCAGCTTGGACGCCTATACGCAGTATTTT
CASSLDAYTQYF
>.|TRBV2|TRBD2|TRBJ2-3
TGTGCCACCGGAGGGACTAGCGGGAGTGGTACGCAGTATTTT
CATGGTSGSGTQYF
>.|TRBV7-9|TRBD1|TRBJ2-3
TGTGCCAGCAGCTTATACCAAGGGACAGGGGAATCAGATACGCAGTATTTT
CASSLYQGTGESDTQYF
>.|TRBV5-5|.|TRBJ2-2
TGTGCCAGCAGCTTGCAGCCAGAAGGGTCCTGGGGGACAACCGGGGAGCTGTTTTTT
CASSLQPEGSWGTTGELFF
>.|TRBV29-1|TRBD1|TRBJ2-7
TGCAGCGTTGCGTGGCAGGGGGCCGCCTACGAGCAGTACTTC
CSVAWQGAAYEQYF
>.|TRBV7-3|TRBD1|TRBJ1-6
TGTGCCAGCAGCTTAAACGCAGGGGGCCGTTCACCCCTCCACTTT
CASSLNAGGRSPLHF
>.|TRBV5-6|.|TRBJ1-2
TGTGCCAGCAGCTTTGAGGGGGGCAACTATGGCTACACCTTC
CASSFEGGNYGYTF
>.|TRBV13|TRBD1|TRBJ2-4
TGTGCCAGCAGCCTACGCCAGGGGGCCGGAAACATTCAGTACTTC
CASSLRQGAGNIQYF
>.|TRBV27|.|TRBJ1-5
TGTGCCAGCAGCTCCCAAAATCAGCCCCAGCATTTT
CASSSQNQPQHF
>.|TRBV5-5|.|TRBJ1-5
TGTGCCAGCAGCTTGGCGGGTACCTTATCGCCCCAGCATTTT
CASSLAGTLSPQHF
>.|TRBV6-5|.|TRBJ1-1
TGTGCCAGTTCCTTGCGGGAGAACACTGAAGCTTTCTTT
CASSLRENTEAFF
>.|TRBV27|TRBD1|TRBJ2-7
TGTGCCAGCAGTTTCGAGTACGAGGGGGCGGTGCAGTACTTC
CASSFEYEGAVQYF
>.|TRBV7-2|TRBD1|TRBJ2-2
TGTGCCAGCAGAGCAAGGGGACAGGGGACACTCACCGGGGAGCTGTTTTTT
CASRARGQGTLTGELFF
>.|TRBV24-1|TRBD1|TRBJ1-2
TGTGCCACCAGCGCTGACAGGGGCTATGGCTACACCTTC
CATSADRGYGYTF
>.|TRBV12-3/TRBV12-4|.|TRBJ1-5
TGTGCCAGCAGTCTTGACCGCGATCAGCCCCAGCATTTT
CASSLDRDQPQHF
>.|TRBV12-5|TRBD2|TRBJ2-3
TGTGCTAGTGGTATTAGCGGGAGTGAAACGCAGTATTTT
CASGISGSETQYF
>.|TRBV28|.|TRBJ1-6
TGTGCCAGCAGTTTTATGGGGGATTCACCCCTCCACTTT
CASSFMGDSPLHF
>once|TRBV5-4|.|TRBJ2-1
TGTGCCAGCAGCGCCCCCTTAGCCTACAATGAGCAGTTCTTC
CASSAPLAYNEQFF
>few|TRBV19|.|TRBJ2-7
TGTGCCAGTAGTACCCAGGGGCACTACGAGCAGTACTTC
CASSTQGHYEQYF
>.|TRBV4-3|TRBD2|TRBJ2-7
TGCGCCAGCAGCCAAGTTCCGGGACTAACCTACGAGCAGTACTTC
CASSQVPGLTYEQYF
>once|TRBV7-9|.|TRBJ1-3
TGTGCCAGCAGCGTAGGTACAGGGCCCCTCTCTGGAAACACCATATATTTT
CASSVGTGPLSGNTIYF
>.|TRBV18|.|TRBJ2-1
TGTGCCAGCTCACCACCCCTCGGGGGTTCCTCCTACAATGAGCAGTTCTTC
CASSPPLGGSSYNEQFF
>once|TRBV6-1|TRBD1|TRBJ1-5
TGTGCCAGCAGTGAAACAGGGGGACAGCCCCAGCATTTT
CASSETGGQPQHF
>.|TRBV5-1|TRBD1|TRBJ2-3
TGCGCCAGCAGAGGACAGGGGCTGGGCACAGATACGCAGTATTTT
CASRGQGLGTDTQYF
>.|TRBV18|TRBD1|TRBJ2-7
TGTGCCAGCTCACCAAATCGGTTGACAGGGACCTACGAGCAGTACTTC
CASSPNRLTGTYEQYF
>.|TRBV7-6|TRBD1|TRBJ1-5
TGTGCCAGCAGCTCCCGACAGGGCGGAGGGCCCCAGCATTTT
CASSSRQGGGPQHF
>.|TRBV6-6|.|TRBJ2-1
TGTGCCAGCGGGGCTGGGGTCGCCAACAATGAGCAGTTCTTC
CASGAGVANNEQFF
>.|TRBV18|TRBD1|TRBJ1-1
TGTGCCAGCTCACCCCTCGGGACAGGGAAGATGAACACTGAAGCTTTCTTT
CASSPLGTGKMNTEAFF
>.|TRBV6-1|TRBD2|TRBJ2-1
TGTGCCAGCAGTGAAGTAAGCTCTAGCGGCAGCCGTAATGAGCAGTTCTTC
CASSEVSSSGSRNEQFF
>few|TRBV7-9|.|TRBJ2-2
TGTGCCAGCAGCCCTACCCGGGACACCGGGGAGCTGTTTTTT
CASSPTRDTGELFF